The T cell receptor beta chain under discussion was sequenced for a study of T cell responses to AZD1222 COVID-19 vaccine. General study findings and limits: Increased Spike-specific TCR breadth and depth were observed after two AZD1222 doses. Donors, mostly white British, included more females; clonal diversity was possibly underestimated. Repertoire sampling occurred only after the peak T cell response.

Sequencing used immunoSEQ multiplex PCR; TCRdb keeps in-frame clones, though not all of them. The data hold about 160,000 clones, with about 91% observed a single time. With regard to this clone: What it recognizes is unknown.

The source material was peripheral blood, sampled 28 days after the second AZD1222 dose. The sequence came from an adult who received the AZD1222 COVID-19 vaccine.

The CDR3 DNA is TGTGCCAGCAGCTCCGGACAGAATGAAAAACTGTTTTTT. This codes for CASSSGQNEKLFF. The gene calls are TRBV7-9 and TRBJ1-4, with a possible D match to TRBD1 (6 bases). CDR3 length equals 13 residues. Germline CDR1 is SEHNR and CDR2 is FQNEAQ (reference sequence). V was shortened by 4 bases and J by 5 bases, with 8 bases between the two germline ends. The full variable domain, in which reference TRBV7-9 and TRBJ1-4 provide the parts outside the CDR3, is DTGVSQNPRHKITKRGQNVTFRCDPISEHNRLYWYRQTLGQGPEFLTYFQNEAQLEKSRLLSDRFSAERPKGSFSTLEIQRTEQGDSAMYLCASSSGQNEKLFFGSGTQLSVL.